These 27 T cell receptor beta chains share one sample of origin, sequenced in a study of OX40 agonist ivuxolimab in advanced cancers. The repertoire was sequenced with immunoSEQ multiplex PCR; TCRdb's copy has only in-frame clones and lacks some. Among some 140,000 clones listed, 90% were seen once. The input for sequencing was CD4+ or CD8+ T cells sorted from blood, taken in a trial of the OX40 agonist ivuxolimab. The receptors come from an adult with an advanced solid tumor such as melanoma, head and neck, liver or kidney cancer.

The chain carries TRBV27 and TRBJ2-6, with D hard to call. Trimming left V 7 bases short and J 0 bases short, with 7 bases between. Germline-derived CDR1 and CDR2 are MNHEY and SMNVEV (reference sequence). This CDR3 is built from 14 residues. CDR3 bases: TGTGCCAGCACCGTCAGCTCTGGGGCCAACGTCCTGACTTTC. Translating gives CASTVSSGANVLTF.

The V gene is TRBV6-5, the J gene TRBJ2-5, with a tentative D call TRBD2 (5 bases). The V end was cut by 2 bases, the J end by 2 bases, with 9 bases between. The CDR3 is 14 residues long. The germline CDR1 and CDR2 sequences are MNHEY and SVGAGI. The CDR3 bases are TGTGCCAGCAGTTACCCCGGGGAGCAAGAGACCCAGTACTTC. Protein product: CASSYPGEQETQYF.

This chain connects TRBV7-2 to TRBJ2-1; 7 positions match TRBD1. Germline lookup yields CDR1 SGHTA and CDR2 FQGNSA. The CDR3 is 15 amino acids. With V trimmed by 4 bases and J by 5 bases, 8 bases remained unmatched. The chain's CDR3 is CASSSRTGYDNEQFF. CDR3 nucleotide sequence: TGTGCCAGCAGCTCGCGGACAGGATATGACAATGAGCAGTTCTTC.

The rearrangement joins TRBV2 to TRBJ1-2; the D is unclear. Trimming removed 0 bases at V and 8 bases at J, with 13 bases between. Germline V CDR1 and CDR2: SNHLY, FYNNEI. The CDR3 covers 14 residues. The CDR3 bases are TGTGCCAGCAGTGAAGCGGGCCCATTAGGGGGCTACACCTTC. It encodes CASSEAGPLGGYTF.

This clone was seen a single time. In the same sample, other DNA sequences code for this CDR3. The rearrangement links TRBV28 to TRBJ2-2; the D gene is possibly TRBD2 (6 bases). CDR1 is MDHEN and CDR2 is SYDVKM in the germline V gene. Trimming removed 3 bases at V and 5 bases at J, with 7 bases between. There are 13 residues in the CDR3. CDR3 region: CASSLGGTGELFF. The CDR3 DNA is TGTGCCAGCAGTTTGGGGGGTACCGGGGAGCTGTTTTTT.

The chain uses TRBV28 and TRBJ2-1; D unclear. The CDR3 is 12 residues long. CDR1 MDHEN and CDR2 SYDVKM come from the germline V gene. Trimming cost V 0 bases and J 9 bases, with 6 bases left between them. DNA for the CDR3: TGTGCCAGCAGTTTATGGTTGGGTGAGCAGTTCTTC. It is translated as CASSLWLGEQFF. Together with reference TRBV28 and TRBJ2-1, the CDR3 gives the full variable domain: DVKVTQSSRYLVKRTGEKVFLECVQDMDHENMFWYRQDPGLGLRLIYFSYDVKMKEKGDIPEGYSVSREKKERFSLILESASTNQTSMYLCASSLWLGEQFFGPGTRLTVL.

Written as DNA, the CDR3 is TGTGCCAGTCACACCAGCGGGCCCAGCTCCTACGAGCAGTACTTC. It specifies CASHTSGPSSYEQYF. J is TRBJ2-7 and V is TRBV27, with a tentative D call TRBD2 (6 bases). V lost 9 bases and J 0 bases, leaving 18 bases between the germline ends. The germline V gene has CDR1 MNHEY and CDR2 SMNVEV (reference sequence). The CDR3 loop spans 15 amino acids.

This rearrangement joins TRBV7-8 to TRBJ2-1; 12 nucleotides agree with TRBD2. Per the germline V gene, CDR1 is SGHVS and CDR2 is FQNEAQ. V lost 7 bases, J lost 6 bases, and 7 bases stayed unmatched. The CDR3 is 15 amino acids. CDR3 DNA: TGTGCCAGCACCGTTACTAGCGGGAGGAGCAATGAGCAGTTCTTC. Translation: CASTVTSGRSNEQFF.

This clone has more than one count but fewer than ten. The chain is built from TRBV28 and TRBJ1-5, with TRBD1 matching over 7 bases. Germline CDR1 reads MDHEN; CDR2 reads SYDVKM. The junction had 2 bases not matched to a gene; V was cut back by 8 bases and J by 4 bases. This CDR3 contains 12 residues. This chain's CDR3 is CASWGQNQPQHF. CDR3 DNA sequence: TGTGCCAGCTGGGGACAGAATCAGCCCCAGCATTTT.

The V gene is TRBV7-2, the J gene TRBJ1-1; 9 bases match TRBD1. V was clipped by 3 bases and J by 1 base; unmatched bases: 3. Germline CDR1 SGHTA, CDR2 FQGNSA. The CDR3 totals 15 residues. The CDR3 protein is CASSFKGQGNTEAFF. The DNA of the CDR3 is TGTGCCAGCAGCTTCAAGGGACAGGGGAACACTGAAGCTTTCTTT.

CDR3 DNA: TGTGCCAGCAGTTTATTTGGCGGGGGCATCTACAATGAGCAGTTCTTC. Translation gives CASSLFGGGIYNEQFF. The chain uses TRBV27 and TRBJ2-1, with a weak D call TRBD2 (7 bases). The germline V gene has CDR1 MNHEY and CDR2 SMNVEV (reference sequence). V lost 1 base and J 3 bases, leaving 13 bases between the germline ends. CDR3 size: 16 residues.

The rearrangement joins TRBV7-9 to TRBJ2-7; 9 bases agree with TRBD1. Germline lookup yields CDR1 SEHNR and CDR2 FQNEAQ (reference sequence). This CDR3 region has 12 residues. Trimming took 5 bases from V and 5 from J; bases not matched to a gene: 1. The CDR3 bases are TGTGCCAGCAGCAGGGACAGGGACGAGCAGTACTTC. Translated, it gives CASSRDRDEQYF.

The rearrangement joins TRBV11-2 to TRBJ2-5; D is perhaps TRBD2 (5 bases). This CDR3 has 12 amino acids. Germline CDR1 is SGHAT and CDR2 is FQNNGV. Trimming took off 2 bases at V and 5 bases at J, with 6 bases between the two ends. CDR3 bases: TGTGCCAGCAGCTTACGGAGGGAGACCCAGTACTTC. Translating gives CASSLRRETQYF.

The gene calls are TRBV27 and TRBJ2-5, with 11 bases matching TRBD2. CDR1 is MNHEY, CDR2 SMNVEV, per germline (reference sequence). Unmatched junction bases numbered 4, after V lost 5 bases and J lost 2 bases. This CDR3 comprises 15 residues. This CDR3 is CASSAGTSGQETQYF. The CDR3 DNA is TGTGCCAGCAGTGCAGGGACTAGCGGACAAGAGACCCAGTACTTC.

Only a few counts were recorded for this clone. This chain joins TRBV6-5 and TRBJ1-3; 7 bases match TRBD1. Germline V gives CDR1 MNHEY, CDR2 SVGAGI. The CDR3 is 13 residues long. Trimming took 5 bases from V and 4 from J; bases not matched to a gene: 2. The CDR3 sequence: CASSRDSGNTIYF. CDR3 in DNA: TGTGCCAGCAGTAGGGACAGCGGAAACACCATATATTTT.

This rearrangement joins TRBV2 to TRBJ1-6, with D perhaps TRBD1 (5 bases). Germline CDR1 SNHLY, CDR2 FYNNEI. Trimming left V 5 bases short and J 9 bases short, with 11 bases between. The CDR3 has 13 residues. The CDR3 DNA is TGTGCCAGCAGTAATCCAGGGAGTTCACCCCTCCACTTT. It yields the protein CASSNPGSSPLHF.

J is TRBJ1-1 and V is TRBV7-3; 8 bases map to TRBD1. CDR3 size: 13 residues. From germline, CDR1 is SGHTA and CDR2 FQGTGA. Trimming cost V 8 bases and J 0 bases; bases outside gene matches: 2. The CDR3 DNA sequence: TGTGCCAGCGACAGGGGCCTGAACACTGAAGCTTTCTTT. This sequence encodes CASDRGLNTEAFF.

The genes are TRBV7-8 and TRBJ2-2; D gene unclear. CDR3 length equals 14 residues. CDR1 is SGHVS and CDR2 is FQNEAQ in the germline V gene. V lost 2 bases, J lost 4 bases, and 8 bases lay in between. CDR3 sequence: CASSLQSSTGELFF. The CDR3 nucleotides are TGTGCCAGCAGCTTACAGTCCTCCACCGGGGAGCTGTTTTTT.

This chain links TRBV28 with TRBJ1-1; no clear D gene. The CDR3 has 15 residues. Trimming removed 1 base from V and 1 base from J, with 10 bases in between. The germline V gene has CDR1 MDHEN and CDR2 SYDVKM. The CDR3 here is CASSLSTGTNTEAFF. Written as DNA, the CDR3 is TGTGCCAGCAGTTTATCGACGGGAACGAACACTGAAGCTTTCTTT.

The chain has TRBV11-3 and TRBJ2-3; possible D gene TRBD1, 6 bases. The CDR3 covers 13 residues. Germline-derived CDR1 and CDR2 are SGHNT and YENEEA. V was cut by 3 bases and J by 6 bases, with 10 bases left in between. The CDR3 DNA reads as TGTGCCAGCAGCTTCGCTCAGGGGGATACGCAGTATTTT. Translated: CASSFAQGDTQYF.

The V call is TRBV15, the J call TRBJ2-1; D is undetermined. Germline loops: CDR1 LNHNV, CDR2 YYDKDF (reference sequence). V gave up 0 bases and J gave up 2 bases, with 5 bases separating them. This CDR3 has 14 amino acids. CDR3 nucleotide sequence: TGTGCCACCAGCAGAGATCGGGCCTACAATGAGCAGTTCTTC. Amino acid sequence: CATSRDRAYNEQFF.

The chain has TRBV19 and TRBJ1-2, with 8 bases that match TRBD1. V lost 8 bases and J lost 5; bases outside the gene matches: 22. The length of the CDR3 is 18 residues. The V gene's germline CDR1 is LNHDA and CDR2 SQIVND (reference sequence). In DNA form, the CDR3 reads TGTGCCAGTGAAGTAAAGTACGACAGGGGAGCGGTTTTATATGGCTACACCTTC. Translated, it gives CASEVKYDRGAVLYGYTF.

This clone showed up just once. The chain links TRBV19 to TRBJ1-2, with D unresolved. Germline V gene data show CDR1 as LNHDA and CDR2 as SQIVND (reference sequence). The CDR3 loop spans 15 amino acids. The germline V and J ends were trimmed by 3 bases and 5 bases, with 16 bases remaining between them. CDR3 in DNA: TGTGCCAGTAGTATCGTCAATCTTCGTCTATATGGCTACACCTTC. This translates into CASSIVNLRLYGYTF.

The CDR3 region has the DNA TGTGCCAGCAGCTCAGGACAGAAAGGTACAGATACGCAGTATTTT. It translates to CASSSGQKGTDTQYF. The chain employs TRBV7-2 and TRBJ2-3; a possible D gene is TRBD1 (6 bases). This CDR3 has 15 amino acids. From germline, CDR1 is SGHTA and CDR2 FQGNSA. V lost 4 bases to trimming and J lost 3 bases, with 14 bases between them.

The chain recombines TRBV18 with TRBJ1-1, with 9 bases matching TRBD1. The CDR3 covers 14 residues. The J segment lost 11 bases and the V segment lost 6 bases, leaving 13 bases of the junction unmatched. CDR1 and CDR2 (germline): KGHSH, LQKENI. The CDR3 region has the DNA TGTGCCAGCTCGCAGGGACAGGGCCACTTGGGGGCTTTCTTT. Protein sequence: CASSQGQGHLGAFF.

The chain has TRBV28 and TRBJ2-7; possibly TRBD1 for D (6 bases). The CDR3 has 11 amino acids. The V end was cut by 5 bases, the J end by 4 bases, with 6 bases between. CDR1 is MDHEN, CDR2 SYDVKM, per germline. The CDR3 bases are TGTGCCAGCAGTCAGGGGTACGAGCAGTACTTC. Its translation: CASSQGYEQYF.

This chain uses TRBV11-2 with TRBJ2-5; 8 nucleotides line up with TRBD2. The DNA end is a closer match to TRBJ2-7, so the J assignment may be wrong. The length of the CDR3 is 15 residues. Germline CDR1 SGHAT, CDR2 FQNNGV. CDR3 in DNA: TGTGCCAGCAGCGGGCGGGGGCTAGCGGGCCCCGAGCAGTACTTC. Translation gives CASSGRGLAGPEQYF.